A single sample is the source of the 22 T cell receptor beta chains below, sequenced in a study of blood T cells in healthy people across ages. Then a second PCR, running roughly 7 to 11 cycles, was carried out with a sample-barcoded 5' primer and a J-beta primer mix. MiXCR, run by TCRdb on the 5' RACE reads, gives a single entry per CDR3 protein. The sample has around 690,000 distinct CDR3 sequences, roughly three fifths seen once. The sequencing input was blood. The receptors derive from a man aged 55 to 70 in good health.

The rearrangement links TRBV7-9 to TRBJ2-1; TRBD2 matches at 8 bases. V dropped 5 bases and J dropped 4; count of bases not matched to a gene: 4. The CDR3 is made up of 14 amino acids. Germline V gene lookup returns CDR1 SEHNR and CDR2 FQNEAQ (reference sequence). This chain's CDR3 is CASSLRGGYNEQFF. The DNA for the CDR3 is TGTGCCAGCAGCCTTCGGGGGGGTTACAATGAGCAGTTCTTC.

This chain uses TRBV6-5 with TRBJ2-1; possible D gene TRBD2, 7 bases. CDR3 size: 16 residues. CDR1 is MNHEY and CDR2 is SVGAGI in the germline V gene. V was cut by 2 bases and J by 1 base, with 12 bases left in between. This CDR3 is CASSYEGGASYNEQFF. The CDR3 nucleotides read TGTGCCAGCAGTTACGAGGGGGGGGCTTCCTACAATGAGCAGTTCTTC.

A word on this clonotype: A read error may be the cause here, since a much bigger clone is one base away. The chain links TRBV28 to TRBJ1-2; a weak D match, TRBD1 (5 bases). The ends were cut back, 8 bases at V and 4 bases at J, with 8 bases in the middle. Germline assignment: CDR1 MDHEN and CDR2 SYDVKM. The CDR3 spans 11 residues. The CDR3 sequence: CASGGTYGYTF. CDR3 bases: TGTGCCAGCGGGGGTACCTATGGCTACACCTTC.

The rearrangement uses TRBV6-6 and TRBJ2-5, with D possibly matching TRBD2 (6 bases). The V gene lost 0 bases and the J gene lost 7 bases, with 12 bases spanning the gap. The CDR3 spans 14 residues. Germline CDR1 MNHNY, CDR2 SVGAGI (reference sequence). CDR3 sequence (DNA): TGTGCCAGCAGTTACTCGGAGCGGGTGGGGACCCAGTACTTC. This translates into CASSYSERVGTQYF.

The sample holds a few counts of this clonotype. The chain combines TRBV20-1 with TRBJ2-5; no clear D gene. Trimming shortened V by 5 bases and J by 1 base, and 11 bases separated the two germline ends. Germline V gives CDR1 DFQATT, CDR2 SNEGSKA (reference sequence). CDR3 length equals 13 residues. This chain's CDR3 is CSAGPPGQETQYF. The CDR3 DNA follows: TGCAGTGCTGGACCGCCGGGCCAAGAGACCCAGTACTTC.

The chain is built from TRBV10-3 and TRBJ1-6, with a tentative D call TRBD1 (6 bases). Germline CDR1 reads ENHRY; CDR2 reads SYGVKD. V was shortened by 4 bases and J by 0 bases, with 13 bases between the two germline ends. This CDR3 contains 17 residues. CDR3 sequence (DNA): TGTGCCATCAGTGGGGGGCAGGGGAGCTCCTATAATTCACCCCTCCACTTT. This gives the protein CAISGGQGSSYNSPLHF.

The CDR3 DNA sequence: TGCAGCGTTGTTGCTAGCAGGGGAGATACGCAGTATTTT. This gives the protein CSVVASRGDTQYF. V and J are TRBV29-1 and TRBJ2-3, with D perhaps TRBD1 (6 bases). CDR3 length: 13 residues. Germline V lookup: CDR1 SQVTM, CDR2 ANQGSEA. Trimming removed 4 bases from V and 5 bases from J, with 13 bases in between.

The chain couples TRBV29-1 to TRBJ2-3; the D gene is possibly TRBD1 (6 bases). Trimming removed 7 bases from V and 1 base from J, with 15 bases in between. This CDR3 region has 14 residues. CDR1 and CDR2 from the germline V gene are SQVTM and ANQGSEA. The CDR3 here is CSGEGVVGTDTQYF. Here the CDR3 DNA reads TGCAGCGGAGAGGGGGTAGTAGGCACAGATACGCAGTATTTT.

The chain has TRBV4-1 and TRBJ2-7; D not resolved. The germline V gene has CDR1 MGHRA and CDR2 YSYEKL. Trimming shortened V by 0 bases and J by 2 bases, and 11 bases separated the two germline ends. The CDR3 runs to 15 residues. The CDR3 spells CASSQELGGTYEQYF. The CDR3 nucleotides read TGCGCCAGCAGCCAAGAGTTAGGTGGCACCTACGAGCAGTACTTC.

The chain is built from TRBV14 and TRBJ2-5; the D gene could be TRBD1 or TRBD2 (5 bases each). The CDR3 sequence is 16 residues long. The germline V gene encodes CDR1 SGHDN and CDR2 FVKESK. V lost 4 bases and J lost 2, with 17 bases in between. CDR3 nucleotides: TGTGCCAGCAGCCGAGTCCAGGGACCTATTCAAGAGACCCAGTACTTC. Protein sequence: CASSRVQGPIQETQYF. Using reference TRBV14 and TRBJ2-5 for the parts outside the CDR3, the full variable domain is EAGVTQFPSHSVIEKGQTVTLRCDPISGHDNLYWYRRVMGKEIKFLLHFVKESKQDESGMPNNRFLAERTGGTYSTLKVQPAELEDSGVYFCASSRVQGPIQETQYFGPGTRLLVL.

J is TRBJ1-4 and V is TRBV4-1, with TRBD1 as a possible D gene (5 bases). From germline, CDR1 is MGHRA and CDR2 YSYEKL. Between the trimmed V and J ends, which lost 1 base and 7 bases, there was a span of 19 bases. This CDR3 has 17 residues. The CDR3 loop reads CASSQVALRLRGEKLFF. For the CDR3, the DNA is TGCGCCAGCAGCCAAGTCGCATTAAGGCTTAGGGGTGAAAAACTGTTTTTT.

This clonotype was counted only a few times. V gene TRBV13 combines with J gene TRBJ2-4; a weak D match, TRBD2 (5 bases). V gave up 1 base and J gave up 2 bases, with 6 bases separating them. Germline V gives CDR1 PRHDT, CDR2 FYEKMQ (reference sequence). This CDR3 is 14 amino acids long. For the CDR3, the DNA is TGTGCCAGCAGCTTAGCGGGGACCAAAAACATTCAGTACTTC. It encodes CASSLAGTKNIQYF.

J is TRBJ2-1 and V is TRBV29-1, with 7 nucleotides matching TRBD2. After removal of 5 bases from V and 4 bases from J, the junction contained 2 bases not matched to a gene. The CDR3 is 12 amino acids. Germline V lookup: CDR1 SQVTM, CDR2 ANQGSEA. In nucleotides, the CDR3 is TGCAGCGTTCTTAGCGGGTACAATGAGCAGTTCTTC. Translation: CSVLSGYNEQFF.

CDR3 residues: CASRDRGKETQYF. CDR3 nucleotides: TGCGCCAGCAGGGACAGGGGAAAAGAGACCCAGTACTTC. V and J are TRBV10-2 and TRBJ2-5, with TRBD1 matching over 9 bases. Germline V CDR1 and CDR2: WSHSY, SAAADI. The CDR3 length is 13 residues. With 6 bases clipped from V and 3 bases from J, the junction kept 2 bases outside the gene matches.

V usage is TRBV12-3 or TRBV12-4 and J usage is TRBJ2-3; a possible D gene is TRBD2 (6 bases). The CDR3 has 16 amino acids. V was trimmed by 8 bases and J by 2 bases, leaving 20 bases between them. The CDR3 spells CASPQRGASNTDTQYF. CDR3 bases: TGTGCCAGCCCCCAGCGCGGGGCTAGCAACACAGATACGCAGTATTTT.

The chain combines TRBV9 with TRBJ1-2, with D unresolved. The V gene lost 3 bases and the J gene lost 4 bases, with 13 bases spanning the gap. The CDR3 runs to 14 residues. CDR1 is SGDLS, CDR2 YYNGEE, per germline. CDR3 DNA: TGTGCCAGCAGCGGGGGAGGCTTCATCTATGGCTACACCTTC. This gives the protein CASSGGGFIYGYTF. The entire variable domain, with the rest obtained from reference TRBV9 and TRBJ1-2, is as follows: DSGVTQTPKHLITATGQRVTLRCSPRSGDLSVYWYQQSLDQGLQFLIQYYNGEERAKGNILERFSAQQFPDLHSELNLSSLELGDSALYFCASSGGGFIYGYTFGSGTRLTVV.

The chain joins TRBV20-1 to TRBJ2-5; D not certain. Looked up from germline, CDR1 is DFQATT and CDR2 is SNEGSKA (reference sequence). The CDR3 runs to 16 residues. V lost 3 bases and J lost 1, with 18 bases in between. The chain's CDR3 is CSASPGRAIPQETQYF. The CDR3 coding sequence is TGCAGTGCTAGCCCCGGTCGGGCGATCCCCCAAGAGACCCAGTACTTC.

CDR3 in amino acids: CASSAQIGSPEQFF. As DNA, the CDR3 is TGTGCCAGCAGCGCTCAAATAGGGTCGCCTGAGCAGTTCTTC. The chain uses TRBV7-2 and TRBJ2-1; D not certain. Trimming removed 5 bases at V and 9 bases at J, with 17 bases between. This CDR3 region has 14 residues. Germline V gene data show CDR1 as SGHTA and CDR2 as FQGNSA.

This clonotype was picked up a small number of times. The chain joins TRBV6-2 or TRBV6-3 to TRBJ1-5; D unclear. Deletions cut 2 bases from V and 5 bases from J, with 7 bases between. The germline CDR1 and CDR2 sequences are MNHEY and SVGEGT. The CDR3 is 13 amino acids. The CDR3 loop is CASSYGGHQPQHF. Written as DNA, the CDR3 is TGTGCCAGCAGTTACGGTGGTCATCAGCCCCAGCATTTT.

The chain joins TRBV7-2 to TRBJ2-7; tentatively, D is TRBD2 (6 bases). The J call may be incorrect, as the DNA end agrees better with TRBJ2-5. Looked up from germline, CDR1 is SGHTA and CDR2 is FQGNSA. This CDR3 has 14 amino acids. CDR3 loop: CASSPAGTLKTQYF. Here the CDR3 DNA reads TGTGCCAGCAGCCCGGCCGGGACTCTGAAGACCCAGTACTTC.

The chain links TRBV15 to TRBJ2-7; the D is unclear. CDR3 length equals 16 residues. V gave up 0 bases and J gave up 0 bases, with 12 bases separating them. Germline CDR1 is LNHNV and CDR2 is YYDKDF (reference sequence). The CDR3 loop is CATSRDLRRSSYEQYF. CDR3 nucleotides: TGTGCCACCAGCAGAGATCTCAGGCGTAGCTCCTACGAGCAGTACTTC.

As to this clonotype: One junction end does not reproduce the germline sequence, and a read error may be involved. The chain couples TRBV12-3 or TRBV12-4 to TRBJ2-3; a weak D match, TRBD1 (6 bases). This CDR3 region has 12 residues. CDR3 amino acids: CASSWGPDTEYF. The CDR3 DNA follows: TGTGCCAGCAGTTGGGGGCCAGATACGGAGTATTTT.